This T cell receptor beta chain stems from a study of T cell changes during pregnancy in multiple sclerosis. Method: immunoSEQ multiplex PCR; TCRdb's copy keeps in-frame clones and lacks some. The sample has some 29,000 clones; around 92% are singletons. CDR1 is SEHNR and CDR2 is FQNEAQ in the germline V gene (reference sequence). V shed 8 bases and J shed 2 bases, with 15 bases lying between them. CDR3 size: 14 residues. The origin of this receptor is a female donor in good health, enrolled as a control in a pregnancy study. The V and J genes are TRBV7-9 and TRBJ2-5, with D possibly matching TRBD1 (5 bases). Material: CD8+ T cells from peripheral blood mononuclear cells, obtained in the second trimester of pregnancy. CDR3 DNA: TGTGCCAGCCTAGGGCAGGGCGATCAAGAGACCCAGTACTTC. Protein: CASLGQGDQETQYF.